This entry concerns a single T cell receptor beta chain. This record comes from a study of blood T cell repertoires in COVID-19. TCRdb's copy holds only in-frame clones and misses some; the assay was immunoSEQ multiplex PCR. Seen here are 100,000 or so clones, 80% to 95% observed once, and the top ten hold roughly 5.6%. The clonotype comes from a man aged 45-65 years with active COVID-19. Sequencing was performed on peripheral blood.

The CDR3: CASNTGESYNEQFF. DNA of the CDR3: TGTGCCAGCAATACAGGGGAAAGTTACAATGAGCAGTTCTTC. The chain links TRBV2 to TRBJ2-1; 7 nucleotides match TRBD1. The CDR3 contains 14 residues. The junction had 7 bases not matched to a gene; V was cut back by 7 bases and J by 4 bases. The V gene's germline CDR1 is SNHLY and CDR2 FYNNEI.